Shown below are 14 T cell receptor beta chains from a single sample sequenced in a study of T cell responses to AZD1222 COVID-19 vaccine. Here immunoSEQ multiplex PCR was the method, and the copy in TCRdb shows in-frame clones only, minus some. This table holds 100,000 to 150,000 clones, about 89% found once. The sequencing used peripheral blood, collected on day 0 of AZD1222 vaccination. The receptor set was obtained from an adult in good health.

This clone showed up just a few times. The J gene is TRBJ2-7, the V gene TRBV7-6; D is undetermined. Trimming took off 2 bases at V and 0 bases at J, with 8 bases between the two ends. Germline CDR1 is SGHVS and CDR2 is FNYEAQ. CDR3 length: 14 residues. The CDR3 is CASSLTVSSYEQYF. The CDR3 nucleotides are TGTGCCAGCAGCTTAACCGTCAGCTCCTACGAGCAGTACTTC.

The sample holds a few counts of this clone. The rearrangement joins TRBV4-3 to TRBJ2-7; D uncertain. Germline CDR1 reads LGHNA; CDR2 reads YSLEER. The V end was cut by 1 base, the J end by 6 bases, with 10 bases between. The CDR3 loop spans 13 amino acids. CDR3 bases: TGCGCCAGCAGCCAAGGAGTCTTGAGCGAGCAGTACTTC. Its protein is CASSQGVLSEQYF.

This clone came up many times. The CDR3 nucleotides are TGTGCCAGCAGGGGACTAAACGTGGACAATGAGCAGTTCTTC. Its translation is CASRGLNVDNEQFF. This sequence joins TRBV6-5 and TRBJ2-1, with 7 bases that match TRBD2. Trimming cost V 6 bases and J 5 bases; bases outside gene matches: 7. This CDR3 comprises 14 residues. CDR1 and CDR2 from the germline V gene are MNHEY and SVGAGI.

V usage is TRBV7-9 and J usage is TRBJ1-2; TRBD1 agrees at 10 bases. V shed 8 bases, J shed 7 bases, and the junction held 10 bases outside the gene matches. The germline gives CDR1 SEHNR, CDR2 FQNEAQ (reference sequence). CDR3 length equals 14 residues. The CDR3 loop reads CASRQGASGGGYTF. CDR3 bases: TGTGCCAGCCGACAGGGGGCTTCCGGGGGTGGCTACACCTTC.

This chain links TRBV5-1 with TRBJ2-5; TRBD2 might be the D (6 bases). In germline, CDR1 is SGHRS, CDR2 YFSETQ. Deletions cut 1 base from V and 7 bases from J, with 17 bases between. The CDR3 loop spans 15 amino acids. DNA of the CDR3: TGCGCCAGCAGCTTGTGGGGGGATACCAAGAGGACCCAGTACTTC. Translating gives CASSLWGDTKRTQYF.

The V and J genes are TRBV9 and TRBJ1-2, with 9 bases lining up with TRBD1. The CDR3 is made up of 13 amino acids. The V segment lost 7 bases and the J segment 8 bases; nucleotides outside the gene matches: 9. Looked up from germline, CDR1 is SGDLS and CDR2 is YYNGEE. The CDR3 nucleotides read TGTGCCAGCGAGGGGGGACAGGGACGCGGCTACACCTTC. Translating it yields CASEGGQGRGYTF. Using reference TRBV9 and TRBJ1-2 for the parts outside the CDR3, the full variable domain is DSGVTQTPKHLITATGQRVTLRCSPRSGDLSVYWYQQSLDQGLQFLIQYYNGEERAKGNILERFSAQQFPDLHSELNLSSLELGDSALYFCASEGGQGRGYTFGSGTRLTVV.

V and J are TRBV6-2 or TRBV6-3 and TRBJ2-1, with D maybe TRBD2 (5 bases). Germline V lookup: CDR1 MNHEY, CDR2 SVGEGT. Trimming took off 6 bases at V and 11 bases at J, with 14 bases between the two ends. The CDR3 runs to 12 residues. In DNA form, the CDR3 reads TGTGCCAGCAGCCCTTCCCGGGGAAAGCAGTTCTTC. It yields the protein CASSPSRGKQFF.

V usage is TRBV29-1 and J usage is TRBJ2-1; 9 bases agree with TRBD2. The CDR3 runs 16 residues. Looked up from germline, CDR1 is SQVTM and CDR2 is ANQGSEA. V trimming: 1 base; J trimming: 0 bases; junction bases outside the gene matches: 4. CDR3 in amino acids: CSVEVGGGASYNEQFF. The CDR3 nucleotides read TGCAGCGTTGAAGTAGGCGGGGGGGCCTCCTACAATGAGCAGTTCTTC.

The rearrangement uses TRBV2 and TRBJ2-7; D gene ambiguous. V lost 3 bases, J lost 12 bases, and 12 bases lay in between. This CDR3 is built from 11 residues. CDR1 is SNHLY and CDR2 is FYNNEI in the germline V gene. CDR3 in amino acids: CASSDRQFLYF. CDR3 sequence (DNA): TGTGCCAGCAGTGATCGGCAGTTTCTGTACTTC.

The chain carries TRBV6-2 or TRBV6-3 and TRBJ1-1; D gene unclear. V was shortened by 2 bases and J by 0 bases, with 7 bases between the two germline ends. Germline-derived CDR1 and CDR2 are MNHEY and SVGEGT. This CDR3 has 14 residues. CDR3 amino acids: CASSYRQMNTEAFF. Here the CDR3 DNA reads TGTGCCAGCAGTTACCGGCAGATGAACACTGAAGCTTTCTTT.

The V call is TRBV3-1 (or the pseudogene TRBV3-2), the J call TRBJ2-1, with D perhaps TRBD1 (6 bases). Trimming took off 4 bases at V and 6 bases at J, with 19 bases between the two ends. From germline, CDR1 is LGHDT and CDR2 YNNKEL (reference sequence). The CDR3 has 16 residues. Written as DNA, the CDR3 is TGTGCCAGCAGCCCCTGGGCAGGGGTCCCCTCCAATGAGCAGTTCTTC. It codes for CASSPWAGVPSNEQFF.

This sequence joins TRBV15 and TRBJ1-4, with unresolved D. The CDR3 is made up of 18 amino acids. Per the germline V gene, CDR1 is LNHNV and CDR2 is YYDKDF (reference sequence). Between the trimmed V and J ends, which lost 2 bases and 1 base, there was a span of 17 bases. The CDR3 sequence: CATSRPRTSEGTNEKLFF. The DNA for the CDR3 is TGTGCCACCAGCAGACCACGGACCTCCGAAGGAACTAATGAAAAACTGTTTTTT.

V usage is TRBV30 and J usage is TRBJ1-3; no reliable D call. Trimming removed 3 bases from V and 4 bases from J, with 4 bases in between. The V gene's germline CDR1 is GTSNPN and CDR2 SVGIG (reference sequence). CDR3 size: 11 residues. The CDR3 sequence is CAWRSGNTIYF. CDR3 coding DNA: TGTGCCTGGAGATCGGGAAACACCATATATTTT.

The V call is TRBV5-1, the J call TRBJ2-5, with 11 bases aligning to TRBD2. Germline V gene sequence: CDR1 SGHRS, CDR2 YFSETQ. After removal of 4 bases from V and 3 bases from J, the junction contained 11 bases not matched to a gene. The CDR3 is 17 amino acids. CDR3 DNA: TGCGCCAGCAGCCGAGAGGCTAGCGGGGGGCTCGAAGAGACCCAGTACTTC. Its protein product is CASSREASGGLEETQYF.